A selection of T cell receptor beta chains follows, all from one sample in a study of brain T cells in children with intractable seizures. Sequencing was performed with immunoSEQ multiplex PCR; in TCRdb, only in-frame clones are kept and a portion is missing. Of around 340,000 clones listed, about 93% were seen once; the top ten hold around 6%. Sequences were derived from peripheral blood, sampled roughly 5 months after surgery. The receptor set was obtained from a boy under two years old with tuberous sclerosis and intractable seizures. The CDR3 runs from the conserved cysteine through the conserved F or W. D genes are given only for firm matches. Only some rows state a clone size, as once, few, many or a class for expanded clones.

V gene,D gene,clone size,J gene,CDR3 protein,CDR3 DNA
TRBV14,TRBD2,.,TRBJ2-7,CASSHPYLKGGLNEQYF,TGTGCCAGCAGCCACCCCTATCTGAAGGGAGGGTTAAACGAGCAGTACTTC
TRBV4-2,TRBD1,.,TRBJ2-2,CASSHKAWGQGANTGELFF,TGTGCCAGCAGCCATAAGGCATGGGGACAGGGTGCGAACACCGGGGAGCTGTTTTTT
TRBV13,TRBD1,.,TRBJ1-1,CASSITRGAGTEAFF,TGTGCCAGCAGCATAACCAGGGGGGCGGGCACTGAAGCTTTCTTT
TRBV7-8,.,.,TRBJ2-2,CASSVRAAGELFF,TGTGCCAGCAGCGTTAGGGCAGCCGGGGAGCTGTTTTTT
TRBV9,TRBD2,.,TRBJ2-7,CASSEGGFSGGEQYF,TGTGCCAGCAGCGAGGGTGGGTTCTCGGGGGGCGAGCAGTACTTC
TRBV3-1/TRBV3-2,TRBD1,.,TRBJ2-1,CASSHQGQVSNEQFF,TGTGCCAGCAGCCATCAGGGACAGGTATCCAATGAGCAGTTCTTC
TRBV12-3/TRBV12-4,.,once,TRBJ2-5,CASSQKFQETQYF,TGTGCCAGCAGTCAAAAGTTCCAAGAGACCCAGTACTTC
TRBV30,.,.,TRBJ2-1,CARGRSNEQFF,TGTGCCCGCGGACGGAGCAATGAGCAGTTCTTC
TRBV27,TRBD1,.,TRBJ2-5,CASAITPPVSRGQRETQYF,TGTGCCAGCGCAATTACCCCCCCCGTTTCCAGGGGGCAGAGAGAGACCCAGTACTTC
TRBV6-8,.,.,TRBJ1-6,CAIKGRTPTLGSPLHF,TGTGCCATAAAGGGGAGGACTCCTACCCTAGGCTCACCCCTCCACTTT
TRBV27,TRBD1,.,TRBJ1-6,CASSIDREDSPLHF,TGTGCCAGCAGTATCGACAGGGAGGATTCACCCCTCCACTTT
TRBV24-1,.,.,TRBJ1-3,CATRGTAGNTIYF,TGTGCCACCAGAGGGACTGCTGGAAACACCATATATTTT
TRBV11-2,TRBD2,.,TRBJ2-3,CASSLAGTSGGGPDTQYF,TGTGCCAGCAGCTTAGCTGGGACTAGCGGGGGGGGGCCAGATACGCAGTATTTT
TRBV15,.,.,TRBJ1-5,CATSRGVGQYNQPQHF,TGTGCCACCAGCAGAGGAGTTGGACAGTACAATCAGCCCCAGCATTTT
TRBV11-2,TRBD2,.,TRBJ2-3,CASSFGGGLTDTQYF,TGTGCCAGCAGCTTTGGCGGGGGACTCACAGATACGCAGTATTTT
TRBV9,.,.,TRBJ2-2,CASSGRLANTGELFF,TGTGCCAGCAGCGGACGCCTCGCGAACACCGGGGAGCTGTTTTTT
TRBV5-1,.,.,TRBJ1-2,CASFGGPHYGYTF,TGCGCCAGCTTTGGCGGCCCCCACTATGGCTACACCTTC
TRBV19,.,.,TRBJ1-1,CASSIAPGEEDTEAFF,TGTGCCAGTAGTATAGCTCCAGGGGAAGAGGACACTGAAGCTTTCTTT
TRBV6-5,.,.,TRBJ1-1,CASRAYIWTESEAFF,TGTGCCAGCAGAGCCTATATATGGACAGAGAGTGAAGCTTTCTTT
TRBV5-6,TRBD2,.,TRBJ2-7,CASSPPGLAGYEQYF,TGTGCCAGCAGCCCGCCGGGACTAGCGGGATATGAGCAGTACTTC
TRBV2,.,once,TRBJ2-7,CASRGSEQYF,TGTGCCAGCAGGGGTTCCGAGCAGTACTTC
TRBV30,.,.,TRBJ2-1,CAWVAEPPPSSYNEQFF,TGTGCCTGGGTAGCGGAACCCCCGCCAAGCTCCTACAATGAGCAGTTCTTC
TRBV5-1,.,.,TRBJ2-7,CASSPTGFYEQYF,TGCGCCAGCAGCCCGACAGGATTCTACGAGCAGTACTTC
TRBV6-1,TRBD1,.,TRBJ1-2,CASSYGTEIVGYTF,TGTGCCAGCAGTTATGGGACAGAGATTGTTGGCTACACCTTC
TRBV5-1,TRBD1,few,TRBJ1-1,CASSWDRELMNTEAFF,TGCGCCAGCAGCTGGGACAGGGAGCTTATGAACACTGAAGCTTTCTTT
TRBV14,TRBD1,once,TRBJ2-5,CASSPDRPRKTQYF,TGTGCCAGCAGCCCGGACAGGCCAAGGAAGACCCAGTACTTC
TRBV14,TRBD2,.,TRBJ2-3,CASSPGLAGLTDTQYF,TGTGCCAGCAGCCCCGGACTAGCGGGCCTCACAGATACGCAGTATTTT
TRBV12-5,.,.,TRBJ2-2,CASGQVVDTGELFF,TGTGCTAGTGGGCAGGTAGTGGACACCGGGGAGCTGTTTTTT
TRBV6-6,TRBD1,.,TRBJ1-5,CASSYSGGASNQPQHF,TGTGCCAGCAGTTACTCAGGGGGCGCGAGCAATCAGCCCCAGCATTTT
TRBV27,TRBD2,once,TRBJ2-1,CASSSFSGRAGDEQFF,TGTGCCAGCAGTTCTTTCAGCGGGAGGGCCGGGGATGAGCAGTTCTTC
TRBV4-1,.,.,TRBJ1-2,CASSQSPDSYGYTF,TGCGCCAGCAGCCAAAGCCCCGACAGTTATGGCTACACCTTC
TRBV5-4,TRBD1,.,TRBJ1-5,CASSPGTGGDSNQPQHF,TGTGCCAGCAGCCCCGGGACAGGGGGAGATAGCAATCAGCCCCAGCATTTT
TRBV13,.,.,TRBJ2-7,CASSLSLAPYEQYF,TGTGCCAGCAGCTTAAGTTTAGCTCCCTACGAGCAGTACTTC
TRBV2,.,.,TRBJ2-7,CASSEAKHYPYEQYF,TGTGCCAGCAGTGAAGCGAAGCATTACCCCTACGAGCAGTACTTC
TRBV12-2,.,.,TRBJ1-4,CASRLTGPNEKLFF,TGTGCAAGTCGTCTTACTGGCCCTAATGAAAAACTGTTTTTT
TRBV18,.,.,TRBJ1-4,CASSPLPPTGRVNEKLFF,TGTGCCAGCTCACCACTCCCCCCTACAGGGAGGGTTAATGAAAAACTGTTTTTT